These T cell receptor beta chains were read from a single sample in a study of cytomegalovirus exposure and HLA in healthy donors. Profiled with immunoSEQ multiplex PCR; TCRdb holds only in-frame clones, not every one. The sample has about 180,000 clones; more than 75% are singletons. The specimen was PBMCs. The source is a woman aged 25 to 45 in good health and CMV-seropositive. CDR3s include the opening cysteine and the closing phenylalanine or tryptophan. The order of the fields is D gene, J gene, clone size, V gene, CDR3 DNA, CDR3 protein. D genes are given only for firm matches. Not all rows give a size; the values are once, few, many and, for expanded clones, a class.

D gene: TRBD1; J gene: TRBJ1-2; clone size: -; V gene: TRBV28; CDR3 DNA: TGTGCCAGCAGCTCTCGATTGAACAGGGGGAGAAGTAACTATGGCTACACCTTC; CDR3 protein: CASSSRLNRGRSNYGYTF
D gene: TRBD2; J gene: TRBJ2-7; clone size: -; V gene: TRBV28; CDR3 DNA: TGTGCCACCACTAGCGGGGGGTCCTACGAGCAGTACTTC; CDR3 protein: CATTSGGSYEQYF
D gene: TRBD1; J gene: TRBJ2-7; clone size: -; V gene: TRBV5-4; CDR3 DNA: TGTGCCAGCAGCCGGGGTGGGACAGGGGCGCCCGTTGTCTACTTC; CDR3 protein: CASSRGGTGAPVVYF
D gene: -; J gene: TRBJ2-7; clone size: -; V gene: TRBV28; CDR3 DNA: TGTGCCAGCAGTCCAGGGTCCCCCTACGAGCAGTACTTC; CDR3 protein: CASSPGSPYEQYF
D gene: -; J gene: TRBJ1-4; clone size: few; V gene: TRBV11-2; CDR3 DNA: TGTGCCAGCAGCTTAGATCGGGGAGGTTGGGGAAAACTGTTTTTT; CDR3 protein: CASSLDRGGWGKLFF
D gene: TRBD1; J gene: TRBJ1-2; clone size: -; V gene: TRBV28; CDR3 DNA: TGTGCCAGCAGTACCCGGACAGGGGGGTCACGGGGCTACACCTTC; CDR3 protein: CASSTRTGGSRGYTF
D gene: TRBD1; J gene: TRBJ2-1; clone size: few; V gene: TRBV7-3; CDR3 DNA: TGTGCCAGCAGCTCGACAGGGTTAGTTGAGCAGTTCTTC; CDR3 protein: CASSSTGLVEQFF
D gene: -; J gene: TRBJ2-1; clone size: -; V gene: TRBV27; CDR3 DNA: TGTGCCAGCCCCCCTGGCCGGGGTGAGCAGTTCTTC; CDR3 protein: CASPPGRGEQFF
D gene: -; J gene: TRBJ1-4; clone size: -; V gene: TRBV2; CDR3 DNA: TGTGCCAGCAGACCCCCAGGGTCTAATGAAAAACTGTTTTTT; CDR3 protein: CASRPPGSNEKLFF
D gene: -; J gene: TRBJ1-5; clone size: few; V gene: TRBV6-1; CDR3 DNA: TGTGCCAGCAGTGAAGTGTGGGGGCCGGGCAATCAGCCCCAGCATTTT; CDR3 protein: CASSEVWGPGNQPQHF